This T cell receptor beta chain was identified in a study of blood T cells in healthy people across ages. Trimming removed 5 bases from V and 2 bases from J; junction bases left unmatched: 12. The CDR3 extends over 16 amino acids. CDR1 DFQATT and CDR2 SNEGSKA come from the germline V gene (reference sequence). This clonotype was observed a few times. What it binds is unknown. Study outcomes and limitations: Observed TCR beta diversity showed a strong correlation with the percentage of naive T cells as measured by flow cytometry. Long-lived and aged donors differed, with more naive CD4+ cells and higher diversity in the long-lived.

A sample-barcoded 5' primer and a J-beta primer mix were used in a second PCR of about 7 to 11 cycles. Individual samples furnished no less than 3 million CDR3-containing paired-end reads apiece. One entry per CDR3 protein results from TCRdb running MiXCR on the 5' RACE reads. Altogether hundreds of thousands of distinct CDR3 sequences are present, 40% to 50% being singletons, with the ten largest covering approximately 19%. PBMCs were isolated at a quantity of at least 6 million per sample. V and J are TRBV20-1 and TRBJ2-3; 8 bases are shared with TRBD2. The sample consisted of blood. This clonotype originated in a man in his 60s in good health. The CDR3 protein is CSASKPLAASTDTQYF. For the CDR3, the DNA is TGCAGTGCTTCCAAACCACTAGCGGCCTCCACAGATACGCAGTATTTT.